This TCR beta chain came from a study of T cell repertoires in cytomegalovirus infection. Study-level findings and limits: The cumulative frequency of public TCR beta families distinguished individuals who carried CMV together with the relevant HLA. Dominant in the ex vivo response were TCR beta clonotypes restricted by HLA-C and specific for CMV.

V dropped 0 bases and J dropped 4 bases, with 9 bases sitting between them. From germline, CDR1 is PRHDT and CDR2 FYEKMQ (reference sequence). This CDR3 comprises 15 residues. This clonotype was picked up a small number of times. As yet, its antigen is unknown. Via MiXCR, TCRdb re-called the reads, giving one row per CDR3 protein. The table has 500,000 or so distinct CDR3 sequences, approximately 15% seen once. The TCR sequence derives from a human donor in good health (CMV status not recorded). Some clones in this sample may be carry-over from other donors' samples. The chain joins TRBV13 to TRBJ1-4, with no clear D. Material for sequencing was CD8+ T cells from PBMCs. As DNA, the CDR3 is TGTGCCAGCAGCTTAGGGAGACGGCTTAATGAAAAACTGTTTTTT. Amino acids: CASSLGRRLNEKLFF.